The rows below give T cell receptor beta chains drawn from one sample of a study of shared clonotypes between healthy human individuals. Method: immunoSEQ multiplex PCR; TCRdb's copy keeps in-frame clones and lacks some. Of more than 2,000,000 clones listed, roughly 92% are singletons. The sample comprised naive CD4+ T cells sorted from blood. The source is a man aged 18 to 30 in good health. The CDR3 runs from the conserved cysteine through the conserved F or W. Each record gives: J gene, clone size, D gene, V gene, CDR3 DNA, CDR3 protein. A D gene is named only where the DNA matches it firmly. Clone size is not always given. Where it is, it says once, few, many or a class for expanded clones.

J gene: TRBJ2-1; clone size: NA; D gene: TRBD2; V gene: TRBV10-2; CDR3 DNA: TGCGCCAGCAGTGAGCGAGCGGGAGGAGAAAATGAGCAGTTCTTC; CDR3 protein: CASSERAGGENEQFF
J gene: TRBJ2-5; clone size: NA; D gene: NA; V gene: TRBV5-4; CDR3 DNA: TGTGCCAGCAGCTCCTCGGGACACCGCTTTGAAGAAGGGGAGACCCAGTACTTC; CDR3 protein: CASSSSGHRFEEGETQYF
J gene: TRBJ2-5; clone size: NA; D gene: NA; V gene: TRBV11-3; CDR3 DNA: TGTGCCAGCAGCGCAGAAGCAGGGGCAGAGACCCAGTACTTC; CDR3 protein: CASSAEAGAETQYF
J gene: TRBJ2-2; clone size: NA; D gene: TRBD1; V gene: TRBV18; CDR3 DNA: TGTGCCAGCTCACCACGACAGGGGTCGAACACCGGGGAGCTGTTTTTT; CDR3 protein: CASSPRQGSNTGELFF
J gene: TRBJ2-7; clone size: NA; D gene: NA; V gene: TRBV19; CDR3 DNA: TGTGCCAGTAGTCCCACCGGGAGCTACGAGCAGTACTTC; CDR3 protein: CASSPTGSYEQYF
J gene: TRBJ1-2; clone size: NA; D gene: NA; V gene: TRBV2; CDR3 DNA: TGTGCCAGCAGCCCAGACAGCAACTATGGCTACACCTTC; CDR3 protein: CASSPDSNYGYTF
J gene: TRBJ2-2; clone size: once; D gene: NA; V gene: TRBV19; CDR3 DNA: TGTGCCAGTAGTCCTACTTCCTTAGGGGAGCTGTTTTTT; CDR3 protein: CASSPTSLGELFF
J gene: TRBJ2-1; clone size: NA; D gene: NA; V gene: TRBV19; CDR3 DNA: TGTGCCAGTAGATTATCGGGAGCGCCGAGCAATGAGCAGTTCTTC; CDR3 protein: CASRLSGAPSNEQFF
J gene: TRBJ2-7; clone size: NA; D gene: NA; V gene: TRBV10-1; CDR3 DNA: TGCGCCAGCAGTGTTTCGGCAGGGGCGGGCGAGCAGTACTTC; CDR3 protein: CASSVSAGAGEQYF
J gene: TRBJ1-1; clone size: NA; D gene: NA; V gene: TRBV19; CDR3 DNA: TGTGCCAGTACCCCAGGTGGATCCCCGGTCCCTGAAGCTTTCTTT; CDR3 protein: CASTPGGSPVPEAFF
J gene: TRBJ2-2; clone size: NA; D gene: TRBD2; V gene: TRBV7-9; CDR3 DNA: TGTGCCAGCAGCGCGGGACTAGCGGTCGCCGGGGAGCTGTTTTTT; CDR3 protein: CASSAGLAVAGELFF
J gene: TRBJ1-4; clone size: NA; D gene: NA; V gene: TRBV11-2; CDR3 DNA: TGTGCCAGCAGCTTAGGGGGGAATGAAAAACTGTTTTTT; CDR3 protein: CASSLGGNEKLFF
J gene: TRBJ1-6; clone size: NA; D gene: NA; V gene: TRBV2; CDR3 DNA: TGTGCCAGCAGTGAGCAGGGAGGAACAACACCCCTCCACTTT; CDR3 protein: CASSEQGGTTPLHF
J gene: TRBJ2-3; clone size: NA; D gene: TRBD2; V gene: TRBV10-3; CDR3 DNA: TGTGCCACCTCTAGCGGGAGTAGCACAGATACGCAGTATTTT; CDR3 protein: CATSSGSSTDTQYF
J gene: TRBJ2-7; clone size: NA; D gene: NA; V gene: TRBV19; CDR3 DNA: TGTGCCAGTAGTGTGGGACTCGGCGACGAGCAGTACTTC; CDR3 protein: CASSVGLGDEQYF
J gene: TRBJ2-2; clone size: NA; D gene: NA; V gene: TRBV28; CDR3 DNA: TGTGCCAGCAGTTCCAGGAACACCGGGGAGCTGTTTTTT; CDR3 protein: CASSSRNTGELFF
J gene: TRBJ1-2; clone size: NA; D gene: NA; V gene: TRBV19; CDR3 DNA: TGTGCCAGTGGGCCCCTCCAGGGTCGCTCTAACTATGGCTACACCTTC; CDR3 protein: CASGPLQGRSNYGYTF
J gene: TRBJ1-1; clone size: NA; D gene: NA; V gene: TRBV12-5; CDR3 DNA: TGTGCTAGTGGTATAACAGGGAAGAACACTGAAGCTTTCTTT; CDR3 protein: CASGITGKNTEAFF
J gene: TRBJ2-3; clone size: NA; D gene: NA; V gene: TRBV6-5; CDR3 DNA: TGTGCCAGCAGTTACTCGACCTTTTCTAGCACAGATACGCAGTATTTT; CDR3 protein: CASSYSTFSSTDTQYF
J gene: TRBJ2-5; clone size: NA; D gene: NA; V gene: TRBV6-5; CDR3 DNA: TGTGCCAGCAGTTACGCAAGGGGGGCGTGGGAGACCCAGTACTTC; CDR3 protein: CASSYARGAWETQYF
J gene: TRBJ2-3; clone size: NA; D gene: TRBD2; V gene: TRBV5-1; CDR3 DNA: TGCGCCAGCAGCTTGGGCCGGGACTCCGGGACTAGCGGGAGAGGGACCACAGATACGCAGTATTTT; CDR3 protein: CASSLGRDSGTSGRGTTDTQYF
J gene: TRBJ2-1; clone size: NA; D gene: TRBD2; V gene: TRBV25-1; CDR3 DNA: TGTGCCAGCAGTGAATCCGGGAAGGGGACTAGCGGGATTAATGAGCAGTTCTTC; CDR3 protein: CASSESGKGTSGINEQFF
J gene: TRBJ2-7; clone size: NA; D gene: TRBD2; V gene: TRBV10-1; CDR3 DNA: TGCGCCAGCAGCCCCGGGACTAGCGAGCAGTACTTC; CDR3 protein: CASSPGTSEQYF
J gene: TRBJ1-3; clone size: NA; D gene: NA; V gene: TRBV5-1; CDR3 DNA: TGCGCCAGCAGCCCTCCCCTGACAGGTGGAAACACCATATATTTT; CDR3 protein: CASSPPLTGGNTIYF
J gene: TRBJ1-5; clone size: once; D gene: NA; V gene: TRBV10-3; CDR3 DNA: TGTGCCATCAGTTCTGCGCCTGCTTCAAGCAATCAGCCCCAGCATTTT; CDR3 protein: CAISSAPASSNQPQHF
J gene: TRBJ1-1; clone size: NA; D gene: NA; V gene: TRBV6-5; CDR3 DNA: TGTGCCAGCAGTTACGGGAGGTCCACTGAAGCTTTCTTT; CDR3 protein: CASSYGRSTEAFF
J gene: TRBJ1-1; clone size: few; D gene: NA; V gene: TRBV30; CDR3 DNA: TGTGCCTGGAGCCCTGGTCCGCGGCCTGAAGCTTTCTTT; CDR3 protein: CAWSPGPRPEAFF
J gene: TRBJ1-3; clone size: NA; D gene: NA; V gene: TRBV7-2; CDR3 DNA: TGTGCCAGCAGCCAACAGGTGGCCTCTGGAAACACCATATATTTT; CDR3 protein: CASSQQVASGNTIYF
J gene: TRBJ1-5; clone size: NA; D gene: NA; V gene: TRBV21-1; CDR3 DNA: TGTGCCAGCAACCGTAGCAATCAGCCCCAGCATTTT; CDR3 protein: CASNRSNQPQHF
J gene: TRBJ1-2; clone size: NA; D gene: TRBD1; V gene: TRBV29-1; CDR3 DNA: TGCAGCGTTGAAATCACAGGGGGGATCTATGGCTACACCTTC; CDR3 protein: CSVEITGGIYGYTF
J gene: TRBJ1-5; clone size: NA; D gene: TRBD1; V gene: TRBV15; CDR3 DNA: TGTGCCACCAGCAGGCGACAGGGTCTCAATCAGCCCCAGCATTTT; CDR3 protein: CATSRRQGLNQPQHF
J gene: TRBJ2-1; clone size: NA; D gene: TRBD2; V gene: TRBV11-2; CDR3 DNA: TGTGCCAGCAGCCCCCAGATGGGAGCGGGGGACAATGAGCAGTTCTTC; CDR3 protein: CASSPQMGAGDNEQFF
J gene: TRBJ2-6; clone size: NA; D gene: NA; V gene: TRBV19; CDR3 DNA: TGTGCCAGTAGTATAGTATCTGGGGCCAACGTCCTGACTTTC; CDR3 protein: CASSIVSGANVLTF
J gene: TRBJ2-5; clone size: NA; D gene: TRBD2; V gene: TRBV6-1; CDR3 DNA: TGTGCCAGCTGGTCTAGCGGTGGAGAGACCCAGTACTTC; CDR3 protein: CASWSSGGETQYF
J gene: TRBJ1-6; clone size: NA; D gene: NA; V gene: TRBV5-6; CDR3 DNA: TGTGCCAGCAGCCAGGCCTCCCTAGGCTCCTATAATTCACCCCTCCACTTT; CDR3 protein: CASSQASLGSYNSPLHF
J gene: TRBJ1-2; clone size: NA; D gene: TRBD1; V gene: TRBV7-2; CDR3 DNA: TGTGCCAGCAGCTTAGAGTTGGGACAGGGGCCGTATGGCTACACCTTC; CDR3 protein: CASSLELGQGPYGYTF
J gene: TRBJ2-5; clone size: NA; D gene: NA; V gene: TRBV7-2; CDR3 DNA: TGTGCCAGCAGCTTAGCCGTCGTAAAACAAGAGACCCAGTACTTC; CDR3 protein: CASSLAVVKQETQYF
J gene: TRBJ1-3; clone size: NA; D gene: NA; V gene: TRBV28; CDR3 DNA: TGTGCCAGCAGTTCCGGCGGGAACGGGGGCGGGTGGGGAAACACCATATATTTT; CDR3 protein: CASSSGGNGGGWGNTIYF
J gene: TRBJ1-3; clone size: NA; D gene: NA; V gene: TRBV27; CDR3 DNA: TGTGCCAGCAGTTTTACCGGGACAACCAATACACGAGATTTATATTTT; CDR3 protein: CASSFTGTTNTRDLYF
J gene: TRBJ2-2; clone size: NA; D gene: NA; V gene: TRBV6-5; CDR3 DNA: TGTGCCAGCACCCGAGGACCACACACCGGGGAGCTGTTTTTT; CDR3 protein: CASTRGPHTGELFF
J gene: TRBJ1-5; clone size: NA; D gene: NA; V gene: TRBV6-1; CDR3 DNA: TGTGCCAGCAGTGATAAGGGACATCCTAGCAATCAGCCCCAGCATTTT; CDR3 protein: CASSDKGHPSNQPQHF
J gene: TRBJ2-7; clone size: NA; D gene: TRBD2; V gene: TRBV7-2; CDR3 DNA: TGTGCCAGCAGCTTTAGCGGGGGTTTCTCCTACGAGCAGTACTTC; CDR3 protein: CASSFSGGFSYEQYF
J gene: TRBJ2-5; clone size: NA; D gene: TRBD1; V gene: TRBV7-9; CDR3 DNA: TGTGCCAGCAGCTTAACTCTCGTAACAGGGGGCGGGGAGACCCAGTACTTC; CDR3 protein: CASSLTLVTGGGETQYF
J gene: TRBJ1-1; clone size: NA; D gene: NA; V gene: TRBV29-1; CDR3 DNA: TGCAGCGTTGCCGGCAGGTTGAACACTGAAGCTTTCTTT; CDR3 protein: CSVAGRLNTEAFF
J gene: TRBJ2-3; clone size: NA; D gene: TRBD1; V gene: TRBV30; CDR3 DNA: TGTGCCTGGAGTTCTGGACAGGGGACCACAGATACGCAGTATTTT; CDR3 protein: CAWSSGQGTTDTQYF
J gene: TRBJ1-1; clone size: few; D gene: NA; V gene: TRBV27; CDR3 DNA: TGTGCCAGCAGTTTAGATAACCATAACACTGAAGCTTTCTTT; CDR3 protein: CASSLDNHNTEAFF
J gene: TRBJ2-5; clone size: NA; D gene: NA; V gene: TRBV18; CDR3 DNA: TGTGCCAGCTCACAGGGAACTAAAGAGACCCAGTACTTC; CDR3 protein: CASSQGTKETQYF
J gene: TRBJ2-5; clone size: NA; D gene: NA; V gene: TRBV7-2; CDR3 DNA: TGTGCCAGCAGCCCACGGACAAAAGGGGTCCAAGAGACCCAGTACTTC; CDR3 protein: CASSPRTKGVQETQYF
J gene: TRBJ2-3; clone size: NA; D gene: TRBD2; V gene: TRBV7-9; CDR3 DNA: TGTGCCAGCAGCTTAGCCCGATGGGCTAGCGGGGACACAGATACGCAGTATTTT; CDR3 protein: CASSLARWASGDTDTQYF